This T cell receptor (beta chain) appears in the sequencing data of a study of a mutant IDH1 vaccine in newly diagnosed glioma. Points from the study as a whole: Pseudoprogression seemed unrelated to changes in top peripheral T cell clonotypes.

Germline CDR1 is SGHDT and CDR2 is YYEEEE. The CDR3 totals 13 residues. V shed 2 bases and J 10 bases; nucleotides not matched to a gene: 4. Time point denoted: week 35, safety follow-up. Vaccine doses each comprised 300 ug of mutant IDH1 20-mer peptide, with topical imiquimod. For this clone: Its specificity is not known.

Assay: immunoSEQ multiplex PCR; the TCRdb copy retains only in-frame clones and omits some. The table lists 73,000 or so clones, almost 85% of them singletons. The chain couples TRBV5-6 to TRBJ1-1, with 11 bases fitting TRBD1. The sequenced sample was PBMCs, obtained from a glioma patient whose treatment included an IDH1 peptide vaccine. This sequence originates from a man aged 18 to 35 with glioma. The CDR3 spells CASSLGQGASAFF. The CDR3 DNA reads TGTGCCAGCAGCTTAGGACAGGGGGCGTCAGCTTTCTTT.